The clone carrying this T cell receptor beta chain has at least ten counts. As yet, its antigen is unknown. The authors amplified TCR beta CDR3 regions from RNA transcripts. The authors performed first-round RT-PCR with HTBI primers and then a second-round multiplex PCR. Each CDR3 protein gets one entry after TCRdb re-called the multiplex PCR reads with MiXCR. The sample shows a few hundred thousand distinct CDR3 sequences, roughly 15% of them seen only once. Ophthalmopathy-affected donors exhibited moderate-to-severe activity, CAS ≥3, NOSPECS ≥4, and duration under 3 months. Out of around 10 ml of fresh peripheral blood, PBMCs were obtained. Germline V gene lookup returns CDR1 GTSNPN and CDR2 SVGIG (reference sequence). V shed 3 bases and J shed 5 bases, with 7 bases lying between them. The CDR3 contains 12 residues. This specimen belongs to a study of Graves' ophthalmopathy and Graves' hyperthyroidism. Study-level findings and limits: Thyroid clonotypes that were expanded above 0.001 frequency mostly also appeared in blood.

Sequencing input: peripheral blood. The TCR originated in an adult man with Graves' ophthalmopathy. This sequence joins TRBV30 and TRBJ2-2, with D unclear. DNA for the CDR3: TGTGCCTGGAGCCACCAAACCGGGGAGCTGTTTTTT. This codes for CAWSHQTGELFF.